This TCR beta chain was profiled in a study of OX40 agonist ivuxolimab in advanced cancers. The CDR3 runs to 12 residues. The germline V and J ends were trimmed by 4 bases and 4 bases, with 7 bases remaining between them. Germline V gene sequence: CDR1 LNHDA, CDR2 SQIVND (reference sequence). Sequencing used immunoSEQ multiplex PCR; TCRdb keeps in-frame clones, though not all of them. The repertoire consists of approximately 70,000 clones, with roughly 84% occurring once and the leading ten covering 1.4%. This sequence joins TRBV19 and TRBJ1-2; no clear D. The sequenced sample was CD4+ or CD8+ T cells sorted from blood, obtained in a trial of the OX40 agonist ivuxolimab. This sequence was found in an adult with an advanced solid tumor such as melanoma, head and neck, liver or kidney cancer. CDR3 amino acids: CASSNSVYGYTF. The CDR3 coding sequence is TGTGCCAGTAGTAACAGCGTCTATGGCTACACCTTC.